This T cell receptor (beta chain) is from a study of blood T cell repertoires in COVID-19. Overall study: Samples representing acute and convalescent COVID-19 were sourced from the United States, Italy and Spain. The analysed material was cDNA or gDNA that came from T cells, B-cell-depleted T cells, or PBMCs.

Authors' processing steps: Amplification from reference gene primers served as the basis for estimated nucleated cell counts. The assay was immunoSEQ multiplex PCR, and TCRdb's table has in-frame clones only and misses some. V, J and clone size derive from that table, while D and trimming were established from the DNA sequence. The sample records more than 100,000 clones, about 80% being singletons. The CDR3 length is 15 residues. The germline V gene has CDR1 GTSNPN and CDR2 SVGIG (reference sequence). Trimming cost V 7 bases and J 0 bases, with 19 bases left between them. This receptor was taken from a woman aged 80 or older with acute or convalescent COVID-19. The rearrangement uses TRBV30 and TRBJ2-7, with a possible D match to TRBD2 (5 bases). Specimen: peripheral blood. The DNA of the CDR3 is TGTGCCTCCCCCGAGCGGCCCTCCTCCTCCTACGAGCAGTACTTC. Translating it yields CASPERPSSSYEQYF.